A selection of T cell receptor beta chains follows, all from one sample in a study of blood T cell repertoires in COVID-19. Sequencing was performed with immunoSEQ multiplex PCR; in TCRdb, only in-frame clones are kept and a portion is missing. The repertoire holds around 220,000 clones, with about 88% as singletons. Sequenced: peripheral blood. The receptors shown here come from a woman aged 40 to 50 who had recovered from COVID-19. CDR3s include the opening cysteine and the closing phenylalanine or tryptophan. A D gene is named only where the DNA matches it firmly. Only part of the rows carry a size: once, few, many, or a class if the clone is expanded.

V gene	clone size	J gene	D gene	CDR3 DNA	CDR3 protein
TRBV19	.	TRBJ2-1	TRBD2	TGTGCCAGTAGTTTAGCGGGGGGGCCCTCCAATGAGCAGTTCTTC	CASSLAGGPSNEQFF
TRBV27	.	TRBJ1-6	TRBD1	TGTGCCAGCAGGTCGGACAGGGCTCTTTCACCCCTCCACTTT	CASRSDRALSPLHF
TRBV2	.	TRBJ1-2	TRBD1	TGTGCCAGGGGACAGGGGGCGCTGGGCTATGGCTACACCTTC	CARGQGALGYGYTF
TRBV15	few	TRBJ2-7	TRBD2	TGTGCCACCAGCAGAGGACTAGCGGGTGCCTACGAGCAGTACTTC	CATSRGLAGAYEQYF
TRBV11-2	.	TRBJ1-1	.	TGTGCCAGCAGCTTAGGGGCGATTAACACTGAAGCTTTCTTT	CASSLGAINTEAFF
TRBV5-1	.	TRBJ2-1	TRBD2	TGCGCCAGCAGCCCAGGACTAGCGGTAACCACCTACAATGAGCAGTTCTTC	CASSPGLAVTTYNEQFF
TRBV5-1	.	TRBJ2-7	TRBD1	TGCGCCAGCAGCTTGTCGACAGGGAGCTCCTACGAGCAGTACTTC	CASSLSTGSSYEQYF
TRBV7-8	.	TRBJ2-6	TRBD1	TGTGCCAGCAGCTTAGGACAGGGATTAGCTGGGGCCAACGTCCTGACTTTC	CASSLGQGLAGANVLTF
TRBV6-5	.	TRBJ2-3	.	TGTGCCAGCAGTTATTCGGGGAACACAGATACGCAGTATTTT	CASSYSGNTDTQYF
TRBV27	.	TRBJ2-1	.	TGTGCCAGCAGCCTCGCAGGGAATGAGCAGTTCTTC	CASSLAGNEQFF